This entry describes one T cell receptor (beta chain). Its antigen remains unidentified. Together with a sample-barcoded 5' primer, a J-beta primer mix was included in a second PCR lasting roughly 6 to 12 cycles. Carrying 12 random nucleotides, a template-switch adaptor labeled each individual cDNA molecule. Each CDR3 protein gets one entry after TCRdb re-called the 5' RACE reads with MiXCR. Of under 2,000,000 distinct CDR3 sequences listed, roughly 49% were seen once; the top ten hold less than 2.5%. The sample is drawn from a study of blood T cells in healthy people across ages. Broader study findings: The long-lived group displayed more naive CD4+ cells, plus higher diversity, than the aged donors did. Roughly linear declines in TCR beta diversity per million T cells occurred with age.

The sample providers were healthy Caucasian people from Russia, aged roughly 6 to 95. CDR3 size: 13 residues. V shed 6 bases and J shed 6 bases, with 11 bases lying between them. Germline loops: CDR1 MNHNS, CDR2 SASEGT. The TCR originated in a woman aged 40 to 50 in good health. The chain couples TRBV6-1 to TRBJ1-4, with a weak D call TRBD1 (5 bases). The sequenced sample consisted of blood. The CDR3 region is CASSRTPDEKLFF. In DNA form, the CDR3 reads TGTGCCAGCAGCCGGACACCCGATGAAAAACTGTTTTTT.